This section outlines one T cell receptor beta chain sequence together with its context. Its antigen is undetermined. Relapse was seen in all patients after autologous stem cell transplantation, and brentuximab vedotin exposure was variable. Some clones are missing from TCRdb's copy, which holds only in-frame ones; the method was immunoSEQ multiplex PCR. The repertoire has about 40,000 clones, approximately 78% of them found once; the top ten carry 13%. The source of the sample is a study of PD-1 blockade in classical Hodgkin lymphoma. Notes on the study in general: Baseline diversity resembling that of newly diagnosed patients was seen in complete responders. Relapsed/refractory patients reportedly had the lowest baseline TCR diversity, below newly diagnosed patients, who were below healthy donors.

The receptor's source is a human donor with classical Hodgkin lymphoma. The source material was peripheral blood mononuclear cells (PBMCs), sampled at baseline.

CDR3 sequence: CASSLLSGDTQYF. Here the CDR3 DNA reads TGTGCCAGCAGCTTATTGTCAGGAGATACGCAGTATTTT. V and J are TRBV7-9 and TRBJ2-3; D remains ambiguous. This CDR3 has 13 residues. Trimming took off 2 bases at V and 5 bases at J, with 8 bases between the two ends. Germline V gives CDR1 SEHNR, CDR2 FQNEAQ (reference sequence).